A selection of T cell receptor beta chains follows, all from one sample in a study of blood T cell repertoires in COVID-19. Profiled with immunoSEQ multiplex PCR; TCRdb holds only in-frame clones, not every one. The data contain approximately 150,000 clones, roughly nine tenths of them singletons. The sequenced sample was peripheral blood. Every receptor here comes from a young man with COVID-19, enrolled during active disease. Both conserved end residues are part of each CDR3. A D gene is named only where the DNA matches it firmly. Size values are once, few and many counts, or a class for expanded clones, and some rows have none.

D	length	V	size	J	CDR3	DNA
NA	17	TRBV4-1	once	TRBJ2-7	CASSQVNLGMDFSEQYF	TGCGCCAGCAGCCAAGTCAATTTGGGAATGGACTTCTCCGAGCAGTACTTC
TRBD2	13	TRBV7-2	few	TRBJ2-5	CASSFSGGETQYF	TGTGCCAGCAGCTTTTCGGGGGGGGAGACCCAGTACTTC
TRBD2	15	TRBV7-3	few	TRBJ2-1	CASSLSGGSYNEQFF	TGTGCCAGCAGCCTTAGCGGGGGCTCCTACAATGAGCAGTTCTTC
TRBD1	17	TRBV7-2	NA	TRBJ1-5	CASSLVGVRGRIQPQHF	TGTGCCAGCAGCTTAGTTGGGGTCAGGGGGCGGATTCAGCCCCAGCATTTT
TRBD1	13	TRBV14	NA	TRBJ1-1	CASSRGGFTEAFF	TGTGCCAGCAGTCGAGGGGGCTTCACTGAAGCTTTCTTT
NA	14	TRBV3-1/TRBV3-2	NA	TRBJ2-2	CASSHRGNTGELFF	TGTGCCAGCAGCCACAGAGGGAACACCGGGGAGCTGTTTTTT
NA	17	TRBV10-3	NA	TRBJ2-3	CAISESLPGLPRDTQYF	TGTGCCATCAGTGAGTCCTTACCGGGACTCCCTCGGGATACGCAGTATTTT
TRBD2	16	TRBV15	once	TRBJ2-7	CATSRDLAGASYEQYF	TGTGCCACCAGCAGAGATCTAGCGGGAGCGAGTTACGAGCAGTACTTC
NA	13	TRBV7-2	NA	TRBJ1-1	CASSLAAGLEAFF	TGTGCCAGCAGCTTAGCTGCTGGGTTGGAGGCTTTCTTT
TRBD1	17	TRBV4-1	NA	TRBJ2-7	CASSQVSGTESSYEQYF	TGCGCCAGCAGCCAAGTATCCGGGACAGAGAGCTCCTACGAGCAGTACTTC
NA	17	TRBV21-1	NA	TRBJ2-7	CASSKRRGTSVSYEQYF	TGTGCCAGCAGCAAACGCCGTGGGACTAGCGTCTCCTACGAGCAGTACTTC